The TCR beta chain described here comes from a study of monozygotic twins with cystic fibrosis (dated by TCRdb to the early 2020s). Background on the whole study: Barcoded libraries were prepared with approximately 16 PCR cycles from roughly 3 micrograms of fragmented DNA. Data for three of the twin pairs had previously been reported in another context. Made up mostly of children and adolescents, the cohort included ten female and six male twin pairs ranging in age from roughly 2.0 to 40 years, with a median of roughly 9.1 years. Twins were ranked among roughly 970 cohort participants for weight-for-height and FEVPerc (FEV1 disease centile) at the day of blood sampling. To assess genetic influence on V and J gene usage, the study compared TCR beta repertoires within and across 16 monozygotic twin pairs with cystic fibrosis. What the research found in general, with its limitations: Significantly higher nucleotide-identical clonotype sharing was observed within monozygotic CF twin pairs than between unrelated CF individuals (P = 0.000026, Mann-Whitney). Simpson clonality was found to be generally low (median roughly 0.0092), suggesting a naive-dominated repertoire, although higher clonality was observed in the most severely affected patients. The cohort was small, and the number of shared CDR3s showed no association with age, concordance or disease severity. The greatest similarity to the co-twin was observed for V gene usage in 13 of 16 pairs and for J usage in 8 of 16 pairs, which suggested genetic constraints.

There are 15 amino acids in the CDR3, from cysteine to phenylalanine inclusive. Here the CDR3 DNA is all that survives: 45 bases in frame from base 1. CDR1 MNHEY and CDR2 SVGAGI were looked up in the germline V gene. After removal of 2 bases from V and 1 base from J, the junction retains 0 bases not matched to a gene. The twin pairs came from the European Cystic Fibrosis Twin and Sibling Study Cohort, which recruited patients from over a hundred CF clinics across 14 European countries. Zygosity and CFTR genotype were verified in-house, and zygosity was tested by multiplex PCR of nine short tandem repeat loci. Peripheral blood was sampled from each twin, with clinical parameters recorded on the day of blood sampling. Genomic DNA was isolated from peripheral blood cells with phenol/chloroform and kept in TE buffer at 4 degrees C. TCR beta CDR3 regions were amplified by multiplex PCR with the immunoSEQ immune profiling system according to the manufacturer's instructions. Sequencing was performed on an Illumina NextSeq system. The authors' analysis ran thus. Sequence data were processed on the immunoSEQ Analyzer platform, and clonality was calculated as the square root of Simpson's index of productive rearrangements. Similarity in V and J usage was measured by Jensen-Shannon distance, and OLGA was used to compute CDR3 generation probabilities. Shared CDR3 sequences were searched in the immuneACCESS database (August 2020) and in VDJdb (December 2020). Drawn from immuneACCESS, this table holds only the in-frame rearrangements with V and J called that TCRdb kept. Clones are partly lost; checked studies trace under half to an unresolved V gene and leave the rest unexplained. V and J calls and clone size are those listed in that table; D and trimming were worked out from the DNA. The sample table holds some 35,000 clones, of which 66% were seen once. The top ten clonotypes cover around 0.8% of the sample.

Notes on this clone: Its antigen target is currently unknown. No base qualities exist here, and no much larger clone lies one base off it.

The sample was blood. The chain uses TRBV6-5 and TRBJ2-3, with 10 junctional bases fitting TRBD2. The TCR was taken from a girl aged 5-17 years with cystic fibrosis. CDR3 sequence: CASSYGLAGTDTQYF. The DNA reads as follows: TGTGCCAGCAGTTACGGACTAGCGGGCACAGATACGCAGTATTTT.